This TCR beta chain was found in a study of shared T cell receptors in the human thymus. Measured with immunoSEQ multiplex PCR; TCRdb has only the in-frame clones, and not every one. Of 450,000 to 650,000 clones in the sample, about 80% were seen once. The V end was cut by 4 bases, the J end by 0 bases, with 14 bases between. This CDR3 is 16 amino acids long. Germline CDR1 and CDR2: SGHDT and YYEEEE. This same sample was also part of a study on human thymus T cells. That publication notes: Healthy Finnish infants having corrective surgery for congenital heart defects served as donors. Thymus specimens were resections from corrective heart surgery. Thymic and blood repertoires showed apparently biased V and J gene usage. There were highly overlapping thymic repertoires among unrelated individuals, as related research reported.

This sequence joins TRBV5-6 and TRBJ2-1, with D possibly TRBD2 on 6 matching bases. Sequencing was performed on thymocytes. This sequence was found in a boy less than two years old with a congenital heart defect. This CDR3 reads CASSRGRTYSYNEQFF. DNA for the CDR3: TGTGCCAGCAGCCGAGGGAGGACATACTCCTACAATGAGCAGTTCTTC.